The 30 T cell receptor beta chains listed next were all sequenced from one sample in a study of CXCR3-negative and CXCR3-positive naive CD8 T cells. Overall study results and limits: Naive cells that were CXCR3-positive had more hydrophobic TRB CDR3s (compared with CXCR3-negative naive cells).

Their cognate antigens are unknown. Researchers prepared the TRB cDNA libraries using 5' RACE with UMI labels. TCRdb reprocessed the 5' RACE reads and keeps a single row for each CDR3 protein, giving no DNA. The specimen's table records over 50,000 distinct CDR3 sequences. The specimen sequenced was naive CXCR3+ CD8+ T cells from blood. Regarding subset: CD45RO-CCR7+CD27+CD95- naive CD8+ T cells expressing CXCR3 (TNR3+). The receptors were sampled from a human donor in good health. Some clones in this sample may be carry-over from other donors' samples.

The chain couples TRBV5-6 to TRBJ2-5; there is no DNA to check the TCRdb D call of TRBD1. CDR3 length: 14 residues. Germline lookup yields CDR1 SGHDT and CDR2 YYEEEE. The CDR3 protein is CASSLGADQETQYF.

The CDR3: CASSQGDGPANYGYTF. The gene calls are TRBV4-1 and TRBJ1-2; the TRBD1 assignment by TCRdb is unverifiable without DNA. In germline, CDR1 is MGHRA, CDR2 YSYEKL. The CDR3 runs to 16 residues.

The chain couples TRBV19 to TRBJ1-1. CDR3 size: 11 residues. CDR1 and CDR2 from the germline V gene are LNHDA and SQIVND (reference sequence). CDR3 sequence reads: CASSRNTEAFF.

This chain links TRBV6-5 with TRBJ2-7; TCRdb selects TRBD1, and the lack of DNA leaves this call unchecked. CDR1 is MNHEY, CDR2 SVGAGI, per germline. The CDR3 has 15 amino acids. CDR3 loop: CASSPGTVTSYEQYF.

V gene TRBV9 combines with J gene TRBJ2-3. This CDR3 is 13 amino acids long. The germline CDR1 and CDR2 sequences are SGDLS and YYNGEE. CDR3 amino acids: CASSVAGLDTQYF.

The chain employs TRBV20-1 and TRBJ2-1; TCRdb gives TRBD1 as the D gene, but with no DNA this cannot be confirmed. The CDR3 has 15 amino acids. CDR1 is DFQATT, CDR2 SNEGSKA, per germline (reference sequence). CDR3 amino acids: CSAGTGHLIYNEQFF.

The chain carries TRBV6-6 and TRBJ2-5; TCRdb calls TRBD1, which cannot be checked without DNA. The CDR3 loop spans 16 amino acids. Germline assignment: CDR1 MNHNY and CDR2 SVGAGI (reference sequence). The CDR3 reads CASSYSKQPPGETQYF.

The J gene is TRBJ2-1, the V gene TRBV11-2. The CDR3 is 12 residues long. The germline V gene encodes CDR1 SGHAT and CDR2 FQNNGV. The CDR3 protein is CASKIWYNEQFF. Using reference TRBV11-2 and TRBJ2-1 for the parts outside the CDR3, the full variable domain is EAGVAQSPRYKIIEKRQSVAFWCNPISGHATLYWYQQILGQGPKLLIQFQNNGVVDDSQLPKDRFSAERLKGVDSTLKIQPAKLEDSAVYLCASKIWYNEQFFGPGTRLTVL.

This chain links TRBV6-2 or TRBV6-3 with TRBJ2-2; TCRdb designates TRBD1, a call that cannot be tested without DNA. The CDR3 consists of 13 residues. Germline-derived CDR1 and CDR2 are MNHEY and SVGEGT. CDR3 residues: CASSNAGAGELFF.

The V call is TRBV30, the J call TRBJ2-7. Germline loops: CDR1 GTSNPN, CDR2 SVGIG (reference sequence). The CDR3 runs to 16 residues. This CDR3 is CAWSLQTGTHSYEQYF.

The rearrangement uses TRBV4-1 and TRBJ2-1; TCRdb's D gene call, TRBD2, goes unchecked for lack of DNA. CDR1 and CDR2 from the germline V gene are MGHRA and YSYEKL. CDR3 length equals 16 residues. The CDR3 loop reads CASSQGTSGSYNEQFF.

The gene calls are TRBV6-2 or TRBV6-3 and TRBJ2-3. Germline lookup yields CDR1 MNHEY and CDR2 SVGEGT. The CDR3 runs 12 residues. CDR3: CASLDGTDTQYF.

The chain employs TRBV7-9 and TRBJ2-7; TCRdb returns TRBD1, unconfirmable since there is no DNA. The CDR3 has 16 residues. The germline V gene encodes CDR1 SEHNR and CDR2 FQNEAQ (reference sequence). The CDR3 protein is CASSPSPGQGAYEQYF.

The chain has TRBV5-6 and TRBJ2-1; the D call from TCRdb, TRBD1, cannot be confirmed without DNA. Germline assignment: CDR1 SGHDT and CDR2 YYEEEE. The CDR3 covers 15 residues. CDR3 in amino acids: CASSFTGSNYNEQFF.

CDR3 protein: CASSASGASSYNEQFF. The J gene is TRBJ2-1, the V gene TRBV19; TCRdb reports TRBD2, a call that lacks DNA to check it against. The CDR3 is 16 residues long. The germline V gene has CDR1 LNHDA and CDR2 SQIVND (reference sequence). Full variable domain (rest looked up from reference TRBV19 and TRBJ2-1): DGGITQSPKYLFRKEGQNVTLSCEQNLNHDAMYWYRQDPGQGLRLIYYSQIVNDFQKGDIAEGYSVSREKKESFPLTVTSAQKNPTAFYLCASSASGASSYNEQFFGPGTRLTVL.

The genes are TRBV21-1 and TRBJ2-5; TCRdb's assignment of TRBD2 cannot be checked, as there is no DNA. TRBV21-1 is a pseudogene segment. The length of the CDR3 is 17 residues. The CDR3: CASSKELASGERETQYF.

This chain links TRBV9 with TRBJ2-7; checking the TCRdb D call of TRBD1 is not possible without DNA. The CDR3 consists of 15 residues. The germline V gene encodes CDR1 SGDLS and CDR2 YYNGEE. CDR3 amino acids: CASSPFGTGTYEQYF.

The chain joins TRBV13 to TRBJ2-4; TCRdb's D call of TRBD1 is untestable without DNA. Germline V gene sequence: CDR1 PRHDT, CDR2 FYEKMQ (reference sequence). The CDR3 consists of 17 residues. Here the CDR3 reads CASSTRLGQGGQRNQYF.

The chain carries TRBV5-1 and TRBJ2-7. CDR1 and CDR2 from the germline V gene are SGHRS and YFSETQ. This CDR3 contains 11 residues. CDR3 sequence reads: CASSTGPEQYF.

The chain links TRBV5-6 to TRBJ1-1. This CDR3 has 14 amino acids. The germline gives CDR1 SGHDT, CDR2 YYEEEE. CDR3: CASSLKGLNTEAFF.

The chain joins TRBV9 to TRBJ1-1. Germline V gene data show CDR1 as SGDLS and CDR2 as YYNGEE. The CDR3 length is 18 residues. The CDR3 loop reads CASTAQYQGPLENTEAFF.

The V gene is TRBV7-2, the J gene TRBJ2-5; TCRdb proposes TRBD1, but this gene call is untestable without DNA. The CDR3 covers 17 residues. Germline values: CDR1 SGHTA, CDR2 FQGNSA. The CDR3 here is CASSLLGRRTEGETQYF.

The rearrangement links TRBV13 to TRBJ2-1; TCRdb outputs TRBD1, but without DNA this stays unchecked. The germline V gene has CDR1 PRHDT and CDR2 FYEKMQ (reference sequence). The CDR3 sequence is 15 residues long. The CDR3 reads CASSVQGELDNEQFF. Full variable domain (outside the CDR3, taken from reference TRBV13 and TRBJ2-1): AAGVIQSPRHLIKEKRETATLKCYPIPRHDTVYWYQQGPGQDPQFLISFYEKMQSDKGSIPDRFSAQQFSDYHSELNMSSLELGDSALYFCASSVQGELDNEQFFGPGTRLTVL.

CDR3 protein: CASSYSLSSYNEQFF. The chain carries TRBV6-5 and TRBJ2-1. From germline, CDR1 is MNHEY and CDR2 SVGAGI. The CDR3 extends over 15 amino acids.

This chain links TRBV27 with TRBJ1-2; the D gene TCRdb calls, TRBD1, cannot be checked with no DNA. The length of the CDR3 is 12 residues. Germline values: CDR1 MNHEY, CDR2 SMNVEV (reference sequence). This CDR3 is CASSPPGQDYTF.

The chain links TRBV29-1 to TRBJ2-3; there is no DNA to check the TCRdb D call of TRBD1. Germline values: CDR1 SQVTM, CDR2 ANQGSEA. The CDR3 contains 17 residues. The CDR3 spells CSVEDPARARDTDTQYF.

V and J are TRBV29-1 and TRBJ2-7. The CDR3 sequence is 11 residues long. Per germline, CDR1 SQVTM and CDR2 ANQGSEA. CDR3 region: CSVEVSYEQYF.

V usage is TRBV11-1 and J usage is TRBJ2-2. The CDR3 runs 14 residues. Germline lookup yields CDR1 SGHAT and CDR2 FQDESV (reference sequence). CDR3 amino acids: CASSLAGLSGELFF.

The CDR3 sequence: CSVNHLDRGEGTQYF. V gene TRBV29-1 combines with J gene TRBJ2-5; with no DNA, the TCRdb D assignment of TRBD1 cannot be verified. The V gene's germline CDR1 is SQVTM and CDR2 ANQGSEA. This CDR3 spans 15 amino acids. Complete variable domain (other parts from reference TRBV29-1 and TRBJ2-5): SAVISQKPSRDICQRGTSLTIQCQVDSQVTMMFWYRQQPGQSLTLIATANQGSEATYESGFVIDKFPISRPNLTFSTLTVSNMSPEDSSIYLCSVNHLDRGEGTQYFGPGTRLLVL.

The chain is built from TRBV29-1 and TRBJ2-7. This CDR3 has 13 amino acids. Germline CDR1 and CDR2: SQVTM and ANQGSEA. The CDR3 is CSVLTGTTYEQYF.